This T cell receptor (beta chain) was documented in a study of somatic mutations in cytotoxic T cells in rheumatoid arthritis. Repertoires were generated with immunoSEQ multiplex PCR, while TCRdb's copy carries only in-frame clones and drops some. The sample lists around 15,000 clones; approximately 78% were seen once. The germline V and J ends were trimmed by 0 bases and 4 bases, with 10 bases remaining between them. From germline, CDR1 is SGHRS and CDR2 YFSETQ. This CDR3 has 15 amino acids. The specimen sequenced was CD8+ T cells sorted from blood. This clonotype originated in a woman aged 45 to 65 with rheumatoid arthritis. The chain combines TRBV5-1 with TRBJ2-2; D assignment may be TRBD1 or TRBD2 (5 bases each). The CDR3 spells CASSLEWDGTGELFF. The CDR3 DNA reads TGCGCCAGCAGCTTGGAATGGGACGGCACCGGGGAGCTGTTTTTT.